This T cell receptor (beta chain) was found in a study of blood T cell repertoires in COVID-19. Study details: Samples taken during acute and convalescent COVID-19 were collected in the United States, Italy and Spain.

Source study methods: Reference gene primer amplification gave nucleated cell count estimates. The method was immunoSEQ multiplex PCR; TCRdb's version includes in-frame clones alone and lacks a portion of them. V and J calls plus clone size are reproduced from that table; the DNA served to infer D and trimming. This repertoire shows 300,000 to 350,000 clones, about 90% found once; its top ten account for 7.3%. Seattle's enrolled individuals joined amid active infection and were then monitored longitudinally. The clonotype was recovered from a woman between 65 and 79 years old with COVID-19, enrolled during active disease. Material for sequencing was peripheral blood.

The CDR3 protein is CASSSPGTGASSYEQYF. In DNA form, the CDR3 reads TGTGCCAGCAGCAGTCCCGGGACAGGGGCAAGCTCCTACGAGCAGTACTTC. This sequence joins TRBV7-9 and TRBJ2-7; 10 bases map to TRBD1. V gave up 5 bases and J gave up 0 bases; unmatched junction bases: 10. The CDR3 is made up of 17 amino acids. CDR1 SEHNR and CDR2 FQNEAQ come from the germline V gene (reference sequence).